A selection of T cell receptor beta chains follows, all from one sample in a study of T cell repertoires in ileal Crohn's disease. Sequenced by immunoSEQ multiplex PCR; TCRdb stores in-frame clones only, minus some. This table has some 2,000 clones, around 75% appearing once. Sequenced: ileal tissue. These receptors all stem from an adult with Crohn's disease. CDR3s include the opening cysteine and the closing phenylalanine or tryptophan. The D gene is left open where the match is weak. Part of the rows lack a size; the others show once, few, many or a class for expanded clones.

CDR3: CASRLSDGGPIETQYF
DNA: TGTGCCAGCAGGCTATCGGATGGGGGGCCGATAGAGACCCAGTACTTC
J: TRBJ2-5
V: TRBV27
size: -
D: -

CDR3: CATRGLAQETQYF
DNA: TGTGCCACCCGGGGACTAGCACAGGAGACCCAGTACTTC
J: TRBJ2-5
V: TRBV6-6
size: -
D: TRBD2

CDR3: CASSSSGGANYGYTF
DNA: TGTGCCAGCAGCTCGTCGGGGGGAGCCAACTATGGCTACACCTTC
J: TRBJ1-2
V: TRBV7-8
size: -
D: -

CDR3: CASSLDRQRVGTEAFF
DNA: TGTGCCAGCAGCTTGGACCGACAGAGGGTAGGCACTGAAGCTTTCTTT
J: TRBJ1-1
V: TRBV5-4
size: -
D: -

CDR3: CASRQGQAIEAFF
DNA: TGTGCCAGCAGACAGGGGCAGGCGATTGAAGCTTTCTTT
J: TRBJ1-1
V: TRBV6-5
size: -
D: TRBD1

CDR3: CATSTTGRFSNQPQHF
DNA: TGTGCCACCAGCACAACAGGGAGATTTAGCAATCAGCCCCAGCATTTT
J: TRBJ1-5
V: TRBV15
size: few
D: -

CDR3: CASDDDGSQHF
DNA: TGTGCCAGTGATGACGATGGGTCCCAGCATTTT
J: TRBJ1-5
V: TRBV28
size: -
D: -

CDR3: CASSQDLNSGTGGGYTF
DNA: TGTGCCAGCAGCCAAGATTTGAATTCAGGTACAGGGGGCGGCTACACCTTC
J: TRBJ1-2
V: TRBV4-2
size: -
D: TRBD1

CDR3: CASSSLQGNNQPQHF
DNA: TGTGCCAGCAGTTCGCTTCAGGGAAACAATCAGCCCCAGCATTTT
J: TRBJ1-5
V: TRBV2
size: few
D: -

CDR3: CASSLVVGANVLTF
DNA: TGTGCCAGCAGCTTAGTAGTTGGGGCCAACGTCCTGACTTTC
J: TRBJ2-6
V: TRBV11-2
size: few
D: -

CDR3: CASSLEGGSFGYTF
DNA: TGCGCCAGCAGCCTGGAGGGGGGGAGTTTTGGCTACACCTTC
J: TRBJ1-2
V: TRBV5-1
size: few
D: -

CDR3: CASSRQGDSEQFF
DNA: TGTGCCAGCAGCCGACAGGGGGATAGTGAGCAGTTCTTC
J: TRBJ2-1
V: TRBV11-1
size: -
D: TRBD1

CDR3: CASSLDRGLGGYTF
DNA: TGTGCCAGCAGCTTAGATAGGGGGTTAGGTGGCTACACCTTC
J: TRBJ1-2
V: TRBV11-2
size: -
D: -

CDR3: CASSLREGADTQYF
DNA: TGTGCCAGCAGCTTAAGGGAGGGAGCAGATACGCAGTATTTT
J: TRBJ2-3
V: TRBV13
size: -
D: TRBD2

CDR3: CASSRGGAADTQYF
DNA: TGTGCCAGCAGCCGCGGGGGGGCAGCAGATACGCAGTATTTT
J: TRBJ2-3
V: TRBV7-2
size: -
D: TRBD2

CDR3: CASSPGRWGETQYF
DNA: TGTGCCAGCAGCCCGGGACGTTGGGGGGAGACCCAGTACTTC
J: TRBJ2-5
V: TRBV5-5
size: -
D: -

CDR3: CASSSSGGSENEQFF
DNA: TGTGCCAGCAGTTCTAGCGGGGGGTCCGAGAATGAGCAGTTCTTC
J: TRBJ2-1
V: TRBV28
size: few
D: TRBD2

CDR3: CASSQVPGPSGYGYTF
DNA: TGTGCCAGCAGCCAAGTCCCGGGGCCCTCTGGCTATGGCTACACCTTC
J: TRBJ1-2
V: TRBV4-2
size: -
D: -

CDR3: CASSLGASGGSPLHF
DNA: TGTGCCAGCAGCTTGGGGGCCTCGGGAGGTTCACCCCTCCACTTT
J: TRBJ1-6
V: TRBV7-9
size: -
D: -

CDR3: CASRVSRTGGNTGELFF
DNA: TGCGCCAGCAGGGTCTCCCGGACAGGGGGGAACACCGGGGAGCTGTTTTTT
J: TRBJ2-2
V: TRBV5-1
size: once
D: TRBD1

CDR3: CASSLSGFTEAFF
DNA: TGTGCCAGCAGCTTATCCGGGTTCACTGAAGCTTTCTTT
J: TRBJ1-1
V: TRBV7-9
size: -
D: -

CDR3: CASSKGGTGSYEQYF
DNA: TGTGCCAGCAGCAAAGGGGGGACAGGGTCCTACGAGCAGTACTTC
J: TRBJ2-7
V: TRBV21-1
size: -
D: -

CDR3: CASSALLAGGYEQYF
DNA: TGCGCCAGCAGTGCTCTCCTAGCGGGGGGCTACGAGCAGTACTTC
J: TRBJ2-7
V: TRBV10-2
size: few
D: TRBD2

CDR3: CASSQGTNYGYTF
DNA: TGTGCCAGCAGCCAAGGGACAAACTATGGCTACACCTTC
J: TRBJ1-2
V: TRBV14
size: -
D: -

CDR3: CASSPQERTTEAFF
DNA: TGTGCCAGCAGTCCGCAGGAGAGGACGACTGAAGCTTTCTTT
J: TRBJ1-1
V: TRBV28
size: -
D: -

CDR3: CASSPTGIDPNGETQYF
DNA: TGTGCCAGCAGCCCAACGGGGATTGACCCGAATGGAGAGACCCAGTACTTC
J: TRBJ2-5
V: TRBV5-6
size: once
D: -

CDR3: CASSQDGWGMSGEKLFF
DNA: TGCGCCAGCAGCCAAGATGGATGGGGCATGAGCGGTGAAAAACTGTTTTTT
J: TRBJ1-4
V: TRBV4-1
size: -
D: -

CDR3: CASSPLTSVSYEQYF
DNA: TGTGCCAGCTCACCCCTGACTAGCGTTTCCTACGAGCAGTACTTC
J: TRBJ2-7
V: TRBV18
size: few
D: TRBD2

CDR3: CASRLCGYTF
DNA: TGTGCAAGCCGCCTATGTGGCTACACCTTC
J: TRBJ1-2
V: TRBV12-2
size: -
D: -

CDR3: CASSFPGITDTQYF
DNA: TGTGCCAGCAGTTTTCCGGGGATCACAGATACGCAGTATTTT
J: TRBJ2-3
V: TRBV28
size: few
D: -

CDR3: CATATGMGNQPQHF
DNA: TGTGCCACCGCGACAGGGATGGGCAATCAGCCCCAGCATTTT
J: TRBJ1-5
V: TRBV27
size: -
D: TRBD1

CDR3: CASSLIAGGTDTQYF
DNA: TGTGCCAGCAGCTTAATAGCGGGGGGGACAGATACGCAGTATTTT
J: TRBJ2-3
V: TRBV11-2
size: -
D: TRBD2

CDR3: CASSPSGGPGTQYF
DNA: TGTGCCAGCAGCCCTTCTGGGGGGCCGGGTACGCAGTATTTT
J: TRBJ2-3
V: TRBV11-2
size: once
D: -

CDR3: CASSQSSAGLNEQFF
DNA: TGCGCCAGCAGCCAATCATCGGCAGGGCTCAATGAGCAGTTCTTC
J: TRBJ2-1
V: TRBV4-1
size: few
D: -

CDR3: CASSQDPGSSGNTIYF
DNA: TGCGCCAGCAGCCAAGATCCGGGTAGCTCTGGAAACACCATATATTTT
J: TRBJ1-3
V: TRBV4-1
size: -
D: -

CDR3: CASSIAGGSGNTIYF
DNA: TGTGCCAGTAGTATAGCTGGGGGCTCTGGAAACACCATATATTTT
J: TRBJ1-3
V: TRBV19
size: -
D: -

CDR3: CASSEDGTGRYEQYF
DNA: TGTGCCAGCAGTGAAGATGGGACAGGGAGATACGAGCAGTACTTC
J: TRBJ2-7
V: TRBV6-1
size: few
D: TRBD1

CDR3: CAWSASGRSGNTIYF
DNA: TGTGCCTGGAGTGCTTCGGGCCGCTCTGGAAACACCATATATTTT
J: TRBJ1-3
V: TRBV30
size: -
D: -

CDR3: CASSERRGERTDTQYF
DNA: TGTGCCAGCAGTGAAAGGCGGGGGGAACGCACAGATACGCAGTATTTT
J: TRBJ2-3
V: TRBV2
size: -
D: TRBD2

CDR3: CASSSFWGGTGELFF
DNA: TGTGCCAGCAGCTCTTTTTGGGGCGGCACCGGGGAGCTGTTTTTT
J: TRBJ2-2
V: TRBV7-8
size: -
D: -

CDR3: CASSLGGLETQYF
DNA: TGTGCCAGCAGCTTAGGCGGGTTGGAGACCCAGTACTTC
J: TRBJ2-5
V: TRBV13
size: -
D: -

CDR3: CASRFGLEGSYEQYF
DNA: TGTGCCAGCAGATTTGGACTAGAGGGCTCCTACGAGCAGTACTTC
J: TRBJ2-7
V: TRBV5-5
size: -
D: TRBD2

CDR3: CASSGDTYEQYF
DNA: TGTGCCAGCAGCGGGGACACCTACGAGCAGTACTTC
J: TRBJ2-7
V: TRBV11-2
size: -
D: -

CDR3: CASSAGQESSYEQYF
DNA: TGTGCCAGCAGCGCGGGACAGGAAAGCTCCTACGAGCAGTACTTC
J: TRBJ2-7
V: TRBV5-6
size: -
D: TRBD1

CDR3: CASSPLAASYEQYF
DNA: TGTGCCAGCAGTCCCCTAGCGGCCTCCTACGAGCAGTACTTC
J: TRBJ2-7
V: TRBV27
size: -
D: TRBD2

CDR3: CASSEGSGANVLTF
DNA: TGTGCCAGCTCAGAGGGGAGTGGGGCCAACGTCCTGACTTTC
J: TRBJ2-6
V: TRBV18
size: -
D: -

CDR3: CASSGQGGLGSGNTIYF
DNA: TGCGCCAGCAGCGGCCAGGGGGGTCTCGGCTCTGGAAACACCATATATTTT
J: TRBJ1-3
V: TRBV4-1
size: -
D: TRBD1

CDR3: CASAQDTNYGYTF
DNA: TGTGCCAGCGCACAGGACACCAACTATGGCTACACCTTC
J: TRBJ1-2
V: TRBV2
size: -
D: -

CDR3: CASSLTANGFTDTQYF
DNA: TGTGCCAGCAGCTTAACGGCTAACGGGTTCACAGATACGCAGTATTTT
J: TRBJ2-3
V: TRBV7-9
size: -
D: -

CDR3: CASSQDIETQYF
DNA: TGCGCCAGCAGCCAAGATATAGAGACCCAGTACTTC
J: TRBJ2-5
V: TRBV4-1
size: -
D: -

CDR3: CASSETPGGTYGYTF
DNA: TGTGCCAGCAGTGAAACGCCAGGAGGTACCTATGGCTACACCTTC
J: TRBJ1-2
V: TRBV6-1
size: -
D: -

CDR3: CASSYSGGSYEQYF
DNA: TGTGCCAGCAGTTACAGCGGGGGCTCGTACGAGCAGTACTTC
J: TRBJ2-7
V: TRBV6-5
size: once
D: TRBD2

CDR3: CASSPPMGGGAYEQYF
DNA: TGTGCCAGCTCACCACCGATGGGCGGGGGTGCATACGAGCAGTACTTC
J: TRBJ2-7
V: TRBV18
size: -
D: TRBD2

CDR3: CASSLRGPTVLGQPQHF
DNA: TGTGCCAGCAGCTTAAGGGGCCCGACAGTACTGGGGCAGCCCCAGCATTTT
J: TRBJ1-5
V: TRBV11-2
size: -
D: -

CDR3: CASSLVDTQYF
DNA: TGTGCCAGCAGCTTGGTAGATACGCAGTATTTT
J: TRBJ2-3
V: TRBV5-6
size: -
D: -

CDR3: CASSTDSNEQFF
DNA: TGTGCCAGCAGCACGGACTCCAATGAGCAGTTCTTC
J: TRBJ2-1
V: TRBV11-1
size: -
D: -

CDR3: CASSTSGGWGNEQFF
DNA: TGTGCCAGTAGTACGAGCGGGGGTTGGGGCAATGAGCAGTTCTTC
J: TRBJ2-1
V: TRBV19
size: -
D: TRBD2